The 31 T cell receptor beta chains below all came from one sample that was sequenced in a study of blood T cell repertoires in COVID-19. Here immunoSEQ multiplex PCR was the method, and the copy in TCRdb shows in-frame clones only, minus some. Here the sample spans more than 200,000 clones, about 88% being singletons. Source material: peripheral blood. These receptors were taken from a man aged 25-45 years with active or convalescent COVID-19.

This chain uses TRBV2 with TRBJ1-2; possibly TRBD1 for D (6 bases). The length of the CDR3 is 13 residues. CDR1 and CDR2 from the germline V gene are SNHLY and FYNNEI. V was pared by 4 bases and J by 9 bases, with 15 bases between. This CDR3 reads CASSALQGSSYTF. CDR3 bases: TGTGCCAGCAGTGCCTTACAGGGAAGCAGCTACACCTTC.

The chain has TRBV6-2 or TRBV6-3 and TRBJ1-1; D remains ambiguous. With 1 base removed from V and 2 bases from J, the gap between germline ends came to 8 bases. Per the germline V gene, CDR1 is MNHEY and CDR2 is SVGEGT. The CDR3 is 14 residues long. The CDR3 loop reads CASSYFPENTEAFF. DNA of the CDR3: TGTGCCAGCAGTTACTTTCCAGAAAACACTGAAGCTTTCTTT.

The J gene is TRBJ2-7, the V gene TRBV5-5; D may be TRBD2 (5 bases). Germline V gene lookup returns CDR1 SGHKS and CDR2 YYEKEE (reference sequence). CDR3 length equals 15 residues. Trimming stripped 3 bases from V and 0 bases from J, with 13 bases between. CDR3 protein: CASSSSGVSSYEQYF. CDR3 sequence (DNA): TGTGCCAGCAGCTCGAGCGGCGTAAGCTCCTACGAGCAGTACTTC.

J is TRBJ1-6 and V is TRBV9; D is unclear. Germline V gene data show CDR1 as SGDLS and CDR2 as YYNGEE. V shed 3 bases and J shed 6 bases, with 16 bases lying between them. The CDR3 covers 16 residues. CDR3 sequence: CASSADVVGLNSPLHF. The CDR3 DNA reads as TGTGCCAGCAGCGCAGACGTGGTCGGACTTAATTCACCCCTCCACTTT.

The rearrangement uses TRBV4-1 and TRBJ2-7; 11 nucleotides line up with TRBD1. CDR1 and CDR2 (germline): MGHRA, YSYEKL. The V segment lost 3 bases and the J segment 6 bases; nucleotides outside the gene matches: 13. The CDR3 runs to 17 residues. CDR3 DNA sequence: TGCGCCAGCAGCCATCCACCACCACCGGGACAGGGGGGCGAGCAGTACTTC. This codes for CASSHPPPPGQGGEQYF.

As DNA, the CDR3 is TGTGCCAGCAGCTTAAATGGACAGGAGTCTATAAATGAAAAACTGTTTTTT. It specifies CASSLNGQESINEKLFF. The V gene is TRBV7-6, the J gene TRBJ1-4; 7 positions agree with TRBD1. J was trimmed by 5 bases and V by 2 bases; bases with no gene match: 11. Germline V gene data show CDR1 as SGHVS and CDR2 as FNYEAQ. This CDR3 has 17 residues.

Here the CDR3 DNA reads TGTGCCAGTAGTCTCGGGGGAAGGGGTGATGGCTACACCTTC. Encoded protein: CASSLGGRGDGYTF. This chain uses TRBV19 with TRBJ1-2; possible D gene TRBD1, 5 bases. Deletions cut 5 bases from V and 6 bases from J, with 16 bases between. The CDR3 has 14 amino acids. Germline values: CDR1 LNHDA, CDR2 SQIVND (reference sequence). The full variable domain, with the rest looked up from reference TRBV19 and TRBJ1-2, is DGGITQSPKYLFRKEGQNVTLSCEQNLNHDAMYWYRQDPGQGLRLIYYSQIVNDFQKGDIAEGYSVSREKKESFPLTVTSAQKNPTAFYLCASSLGGRGDGYTFGSGTRLTVV.

This chain uses TRBV7-9 with TRBJ1-3, with no clear D. The CDR3 runs to 15 residues. V shed 1 base and J shed 12 bases, with 19 bases lying between them. CDR1 and CDR2 (germline): SEHNR, FQNEAQ (reference sequence). CDR3 DNA sequence: TGTGCCAGCAGCTTAGGGGCTGGCGCGGGATTCCTCATATATTTT. It specifies CASSLGAGAGFLIYF.

V gene TRBV9 combines with J gene TRBJ2-3, with a tentative D call TRBD2 (6 bases). Trimming stripped 4 bases from V and 4 bases from J, with 13 bases between. This CDR3 is built from 14 residues. Germline V gene sequence: CDR1 SGDLS, CDR2 YYNGEE. The CDR3 protein is CASSPGRGADTQYF. The CDR3, as DNA: TGTGCCAGCAGCCCGGGTCGCGGGGCAGATACGCAGTATTTT.

This chain uses TRBV30 with TRBJ1-6; unclear D gene. The V gene lost 0 bases and the J gene lost 9 bases, with 6 bases spanning the gap. The CDR3 extends over 12 amino acids. The germline V gene encodes CDR1 GTSNPN and CDR2 SVGIG (reference sequence). CDR3 sequence: CAWSVTGSPLHF. As DNA, the CDR3 is TGTGCCTGGAGTGTAACGGGTTCACCCCTCCACTTT.

This chain uses TRBV6-5 with TRBJ1-2; 9 nucleotides match TRBD1. Germline CDR1 and CDR2: MNHEY and SVGAGI. CDR3 length: 14 amino acids. Trimming removed 5 bases from V and 7 bases from J; junction bases left unmatched: 8. CDR3 coding DNA: TGTGCCAGCAGTCAGGGACAGGGCGCTGTTGGCTACACCTTC. This gives the protein CASSQGQGAVGYTF.

V usage is TRBV7-2 and J usage is TRBJ1-5; D gene unclear. The CDR3 runs to 14 residues. CDR1 and CDR2 from the germline V gene are SGHTA and FQGNSA. The V and J ends lost 4 bases and 10 bases respectively, with 17 bases between them. The CDR3 sequence is CASSYNTGNGPQHF. The DNA of the CDR3 is TGTGCCAGCAGCTACAACACGGGGAATGGTCCCCAGCATTTT.

The rearrangement joins TRBV11-2 to TRBJ2-5; 8 bases map to TRBD1. The CDR3 has 15 residues. Germline V gene data show CDR1 as SGHAT and CDR2 as FQNNGV. Germline trimming cut 6 bases from V and 5 bases from J; bases unmatched to any gene: 11. CDR3 DNA sequence: TGTGCCAGCAGATCCCTCAGGGGGCGCGGGGAGACCCAGTACTTC. Amino acids: CASRSLRGRGETQYF.

V is TRBV5-1 and J is TRBJ1-4; weak D call: TRBD1 (5 bases). Between the trimmed V and J ends, which lost 3 bases and 4 bases, there was a span of 13 bases. CDR1 and CDR2 from the germline V gene are SGHRS and YFSETQ. This CDR3 comprises 15 residues. CDR3 in DNA: TGCGCCAGCAGCTCCCGTGACAGACGTAATGAAAAACTGTTTTTT. Its translation: CASSSRDRRNEKLFF.

The chain recombines TRBV4-2 with TRBJ2-7, with 9 bases aligning to TRBD2. CDR3 size: 18 residues. Germline V CDR1 and CDR2: LGHNA, YNFKEQ. The trim removed 3 bases at V and 2 bases at J, leaving 14 bases unmatched. The CDR3 DNA sequence: TGTGCCAGCAGCCAGGAACTAGCGGGTGGAGGATATACCTACGAGCAGTACTTC. Translating it yields CASSQELAGGGYTYEQYF.

The chain combines TRBV6-1 with TRBJ1-5; D unresolved. The CDR3 covers 17 residues. Between the trimmed V and J ends, which lost 1 base and 5 bases, there was a span of 18 bases. Germline V gene data show CDR1 as MNHNS and CDR2 as SASEGT. The CDR3 DNA sequence: TGTGCCAGCAGTGAAGGGCGGGTGGGGATACATTATCAGCCCCAGCATTTT. Residues: CASSEGRVGIHYQPQHF.

This clone was found once. The chain combines TRBV23-1 with TRBJ2-3, with TRBD2 matching 8 bases. TRBV23-1 is recorded as an ORF, its role being uncertain. V was pared by 3 bases and J by 4 bases, with 9 bases of the junction left unmatched. CDR3 size: 16 residues. CDR3 loop: CASSQTGGAVADTQYF. As DNA, the CDR3 is TGCGCCAGCAGTCAGACCGGGGGGGCCGTCGCAGATACGCAGTATTTT.

The V and J genes are TRBV19 and TRBJ1-2; TRBD1 might be the D (6 bases). This CDR3 has 14 residues. Between the trimmed V and J ends, which lost 4 bases and 5 bases, there was a span of 14 bases. CDR1 and CDR2 from the germline V gene are LNHDA and SQIVND (reference sequence). CDR3 loop: CASSTGTPGYGYTF. CDR3 nucleotides: TGTGCCAGTAGTACGGGGACACCCGGATATGGCTACACCTTC.

The genes are TRBV19 and TRBJ2-7, with D perhaps TRBD1 (6 bases). CDR1 and CDR2 from the germline V gene are LNHDA and SQIVND (reference sequence). The CDR3 extends over 13 amino acids. The V end was cut by 4 bases, the J end by 1 base, with 8 bases between. CDR3 bases: TGTGCCAGTAGTAGGGACAAATCCTACGAGCAGTACTTC. Translated: CASSRDKSYEQYF.

CDR3 bases: TGTGCCAGCAGCCAACTGTCCAGGGCGGATACGCAGTATTTT. Translated: CASSQLSRADTQYF. V is TRBV3-1 (or the pseudogene TRBV3-2) and J is TRBJ2-3; weak D call: TRBD1 (5 bases). V lost 2 bases, J lost 6 bases, and 12 bases lay in between. Germline values: CDR1 LGHDT, CDR2 YNNKEL (reference sequence). The CDR3 loop spans 14 amino acids.

The chain carries TRBV9 and TRBJ2-1; 13 nucleotides agree with TRBD2. Germline assignment: CDR1 SGDLS and CDR2 YYNGEE. This CDR3 spans 15 amino acids. Trimming took 4 bases from V and 9 from J; bases not matched to a gene: 7. The CDR3 reads CASSTGTSGEGEQFF. CDR3 DNA sequence: TGTGCCAGCAGCACCGGGACTAGCGGGGAGGGTGAGCAGTTCTTC.

This clone came up once. The V call is TRBV4-2, the J call TRBJ2-1; the D gene is possibly TRBD1 (5 bases). The germline V and J ends were trimmed by 4 bases and 0 bases, with 7 bases remaining between them. The length of the CDR3 is 14 residues. Germline CDR1 LGHNA, CDR2 YNFKEQ. CDR3 nucleotide sequence: TGTGCCAGCAGCCTAGGGGACTCCTACAATGAGCAGTTCTTC. This translates into CASSLGDSYNEQFF.

The genes are TRBV18 and TRBJ2-1; the match to TRBD2 covers 11 bases. The CDR3 totals 16 residues. Per the germline V gene, CDR1 is KGHSH and CDR2 is LQKENI. V lost 1 base and J lost 2; bases outside the gene matches: 1. Here the CDR3 DNA reads TGTGCCAGCTCACCACTGACTAGCGGGGCCTACAATGAGCAGTTCTTC. The encoded protein is CASSPLTSGAYNEQFF. Variable domain in full (rest from reference TRBV18 and TRBJ2-1): NAGVMQNPRHLVRRRGQEARLRCSPMKGHSHVYWYRQLPEEGLKFMVYLQKENIIDESGMPKERFSAEFPKEGPSILRIQQVVRGDSAAYFCASSPLTSGAYNEQFFGPGTRLTVL.

This clone was detected only a few times. This chain connects TRBV18 to TRBJ2-6; D possibly corresponds to TRBD1 (5 bases). Trimming took off 2 bases at V and 4 bases at J, with 18 bases between the two ends. This CDR3 has 18 residues. CDR1 is KGHSH, CDR2 LQKENI, per germline. CDR3 sequence (DNA): TGTGCCAGCTCACCAATTGGGCAGGGCTTTGGAGGGGCCAACGTCCTGACTTTC. Its protein product is CASSPIGQGFGGANVLTF.

The chain has TRBV7-2 and TRBJ2-5; no reliable D call. With 1 base removed from V and 1 base from J, the gap between germline ends came to 7 bases. The length of the CDR3 is 14 residues. Per the germline V gene, CDR1 is SGHTA and CDR2 is FQGNSA. CDR3 loop: CASSLVSSQETQYF. CDR3 DNA sequence: TGTGCCAGCAGCTTAGTGTCTTCCCAAGAGACCCAGTACTTC.

The rearrangement uses TRBV6-1 and TRBJ1-6; D possibly corresponds to TRBD1 (5 bases). Germline V gives CDR1 MNHNS, CDR2 SASEGT. The V end lost 4 bases, the J end lost 0 bases, and 13 bases lay between the germline ends. The CDR3 consists of 17 residues. In nucleotides, the CDR3 is TGTGCCAGCAGTGGCCCAGGGCCCCACTCCTATAATTCACCCCTCCACTTT. This gives the protein CASSGPGPHSYNSPLHF.

The J gene is TRBJ1-4, the V gene TRBV4-2, with 7 bases fitting TRBD1. V lost 5 bases, J lost 5 bases, and 8 bases stayed unmatched. The CDR3 runs to 15 residues. CDR1 and CDR2 (germline): LGHNA, YNFKEQ. The CDR3 protein is CASSTIGTENEKLFF. Here the CDR3 DNA reads TGTGCCAGCAGCACAATCGGGACAGAAAATGAAAAACTGTTTTTT.

The chain employs TRBV4-3 and TRBJ1-2, with D possibly being TRBD1 (5 bases). V lost 0 bases to trimming and J lost 4 bases, with 24 bases between them. In germline, CDR1 is LGHNA, CDR2 YSLEER. The CDR3 loop spans 19 amino acids. The CDR3 region is CASSQDLLITGVLGYGYTF. The CDR3 DNA follows: TGCGCCAGCAGCCAAGATCTTCTTATTACAGGAGTTTTAGGCTATGGCTACACCTTC.

The V gene is TRBV9, the J gene TRBJ1-3, with a tentative D call TRBD1 (6 bases). V was clipped by 3 bases and J by 2 bases, with 12 bases between them. The CDR3 spans 15 residues. Germline CDR1 reads SGDLS; CDR2 reads YYNGEE. Here the CDR3 reads CASSARTAAGNTIYF. The CDR3 DNA reads TGTGCCAGCAGCGCCCGGACAGCTGCTGGAAACACCATATATTTT.

The V gene is TRBV20-1, the J gene TRBJ2-2, with D possibly being TRBD1 (5 bases). Trimming cost V 5 bases and J 8 bases, with 9 bases left between them. Germline V gene sequence: CDR1 DFQATT, CDR2 SNEGSKA (reference sequence). This CDR3 contains 11 residues. CDR3 protein: CSASGQGELFF. The CDR3 DNA reads as TGCAGTGCTTCTGGACAAGGGGAGCTGTTTTTT.

The CDR3 loop is CASSSQGAEGYTF. In DNA form, the CDR3 reads TGTGCCAGCAGCTCACAGGGGGCTGAAGGCTACACCTTC. This chain connects TRBV5-5 to TRBJ1-2; 9 bases line up with TRBD1. Germline V CDR1 and CDR2: SGHKS, YYEKEE (reference sequence). This CDR3 is built from 13 residues. Trimming at V came to 3 bases and at J to 8 bases, leaving 5 bases not matched to a gene. The whole variable domain, remainder taken from reference TRBV5-5 and TRBJ1-2, is DAGVTQSPTHLIKTRGQQVTLRCSPISGHKSVSWYQQVLGQGPQFIFQYYEKEERGRGNFPDRFSARQFPNYSSELNVNALLLGDSALYLCASSSQGAEGYTFGSGTRLTVV.